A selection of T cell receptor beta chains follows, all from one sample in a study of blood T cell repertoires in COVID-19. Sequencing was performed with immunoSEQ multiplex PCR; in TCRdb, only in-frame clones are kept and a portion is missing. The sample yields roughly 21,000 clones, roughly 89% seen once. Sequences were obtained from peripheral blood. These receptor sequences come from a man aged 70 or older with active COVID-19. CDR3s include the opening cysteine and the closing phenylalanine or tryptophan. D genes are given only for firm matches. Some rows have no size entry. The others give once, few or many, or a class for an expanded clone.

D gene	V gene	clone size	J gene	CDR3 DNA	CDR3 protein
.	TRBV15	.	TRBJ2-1	TGTGCCACCAGCAGAGATCTCGTTCCTTACAATGAGCAGTTCTTC	CATSRDLVPYNEQFF
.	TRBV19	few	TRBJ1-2	TGTGCCAGTGCAGGGGTAGGTTATGGCTACACCTTC	CASAGVGYGYTF
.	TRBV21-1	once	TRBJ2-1	TGTGCCAGCAGCATTCGACTAGCGGGAGGGCCGGGTGAGCAGTTCTTC	CASSIRLAGGPGEQFF
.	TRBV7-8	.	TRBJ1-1	TGTGCCAGCAGCTTAGCGGGCCCCATAGGAGGGAACACTGAAGCTTTCTTT	CASSLAGPIGGNTEAFF
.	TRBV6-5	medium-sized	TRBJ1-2	TGTGCCAGCAGTTACTCCGAGGTTTATGGCTACACCTTC	CASSYSEVYGYTF
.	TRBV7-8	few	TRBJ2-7	TGTGCCAGCAGCTTCGCTTCCGGGACAACGAGCTCCTACGAGCAGTACTTC	CASSFASGTTSSYEQYF
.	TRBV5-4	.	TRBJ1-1	TGTGCCAGCAGCTCCCCCTCAGGGTTGGTAAACACTGAAGCTTTCTTT	CASSSPSGLVNTEAFF
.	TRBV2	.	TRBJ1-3	TGTGCCAGCACCCGTGACGGGCCGAACAGGGCTGGAAACACCATATATTTT	CASTRDGPNRAGNTIYF
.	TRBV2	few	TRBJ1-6	TGTGCCAGCAGTGAACGTGCAGGGGCTAATTCACCCCTCCACTTT	CASSERAGANSPLHF
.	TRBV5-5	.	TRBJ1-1	TGTGCCAGCAGCGCTGGGACATTGAACACTGAAGCTTTCTTT	CASSAGTLNTEAFF
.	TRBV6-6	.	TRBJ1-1	TGTGCCAGCAGTTACGTTACCCCGGGCACTGAAGCTTTCTTT	CASSYVTPGTEAFF
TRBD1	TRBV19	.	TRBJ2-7	TGTGCCAGTAGTATTCCAGGGGGCGCGGAGTACGAGCAGTACTTC	CASSIPGGAEYEQYF
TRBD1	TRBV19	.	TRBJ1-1	TGTGCCAGTAGTTTACTGAGACAGGGGTATAACTCTAGGTCGACGATGAACACTGAAGCTTTCTTT	CASSLLRQGYNSRSTMNTEAFF
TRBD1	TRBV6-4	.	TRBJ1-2	TGTGCCAGCAGTGAGACCGGGACAGGGGGCGTCTACACCTTC	CASSETGTGGVYTF
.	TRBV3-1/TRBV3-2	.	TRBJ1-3	TGTGCCAGCAGCCAAGCAGTTTTAGGGGCTGGAAACACCATATATTTT	CASSQAVLGAGNTIYF
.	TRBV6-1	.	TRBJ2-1	TGTGCCAGCAGTGAAGGGCCGGGCTCCTACAATGAGCAGTTCTTC	CASSEGPGSYNEQFF
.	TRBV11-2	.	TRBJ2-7	TGTGCCAGCAGCTTATCCCAGGGGCCCGAGCAGTACTTC	CASSLSQGPEQYF
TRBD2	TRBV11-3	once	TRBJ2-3	TGTGCCAGCAGCTTTCGGAGGACTAGCGGGGGGGTTACAGATACGCAGTATTTT	CASSFRRTSGGVTDTQYF
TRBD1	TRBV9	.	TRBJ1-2	TGTGCCAGCAGCGTAGAGGAGGGACAGGTGAACGGCTACACCTTC	CASSVEEGQVNGYTF
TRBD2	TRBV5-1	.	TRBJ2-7	TGCGCCAGCAGCCTTAGCGGGGGGAGCTCCTACGAGCAGTACTTC	CASSLSGGSSYEQYF
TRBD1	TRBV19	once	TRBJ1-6	TGTGCCAGTAGGACGGGACAGAATAATTCACCCCTCCACTTT	CASRTGQNNSPLHF
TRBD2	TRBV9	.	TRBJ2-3	TGTGCCAGCAGTAGAGCGGGGGTCCTGGATACGCAGTATTTT	CASSRAGVLDTQYF